Included here is one T cell receptor beta chain sequence, with context. V lost 4 bases to trimming and J lost 9 bases; unmatched junction nucleotides: 7. Germline V gene sequence: CDR1 KGHDR, CDR2 SFDVKD. The CDR3 sequence is 16 residues long. This entry is derived from a study of blood T cell repertoires in COVID-19. Study context: Samples of COVID-19 (acute and convalescent) were obtained from the United States, Italy and Spain.

Seattle enrolled patients during active infection and tracked them longitudinally. Per the original methods: Using reference gene primer amplification, nucleated cell counts were estimated. The method was immunoSEQ multiplex PCR; TCRdb's version includes in-frame clones alone and lacks a portion of them. V, J and clone size derive from that table, while D and trimming were established from the DNA sequence. The sample holds fewer than 450,000 clones, around 86% seen once. V is TRBV24-1 and J is TRBJ2-1; TRBD2 matches 14 bases. The sequencing input was peripheral blood. The sequence derives from a woman aged 45-65 years with COVID-19, enrolled during active disease. CDR3 sequence: CATSEATSGRASEQFF. Here the CDR3 DNA reads TGTGCCACCAGTGAGGCGACTAGCGGGAGGGCCTCTGAGCAGTTCTTC.